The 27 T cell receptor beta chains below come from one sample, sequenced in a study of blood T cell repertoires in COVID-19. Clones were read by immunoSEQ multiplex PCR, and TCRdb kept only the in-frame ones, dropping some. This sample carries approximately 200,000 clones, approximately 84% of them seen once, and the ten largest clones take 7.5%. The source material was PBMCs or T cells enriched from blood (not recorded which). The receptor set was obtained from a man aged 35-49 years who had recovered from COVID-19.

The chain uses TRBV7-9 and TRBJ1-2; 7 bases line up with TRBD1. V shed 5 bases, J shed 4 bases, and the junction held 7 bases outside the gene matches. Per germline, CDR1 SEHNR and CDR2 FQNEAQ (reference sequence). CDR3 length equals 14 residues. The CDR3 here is CASSLSRDSYGYTF. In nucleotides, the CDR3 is TGTGCCAGCAGCCTGTCCCGGGACAGCTATGGCTACACCTTC.

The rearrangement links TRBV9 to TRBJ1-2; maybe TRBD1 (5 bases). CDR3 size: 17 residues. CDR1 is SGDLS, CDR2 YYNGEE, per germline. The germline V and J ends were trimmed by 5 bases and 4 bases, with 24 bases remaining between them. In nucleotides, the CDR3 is TGTGCCAGCAGGTCGGGGAACCCATTAACGGGGGGCTATGGCTACACCTTC. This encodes CASRSGNPLTGGYGYTF.

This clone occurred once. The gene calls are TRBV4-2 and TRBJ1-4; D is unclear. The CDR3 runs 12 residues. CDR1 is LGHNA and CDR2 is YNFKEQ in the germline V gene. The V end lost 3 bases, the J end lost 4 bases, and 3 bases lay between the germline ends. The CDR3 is CASSQSNEKLFF. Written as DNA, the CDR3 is TGTGCCAGCAGCCAGAGTAATGAAAAACTGTTTTTT.

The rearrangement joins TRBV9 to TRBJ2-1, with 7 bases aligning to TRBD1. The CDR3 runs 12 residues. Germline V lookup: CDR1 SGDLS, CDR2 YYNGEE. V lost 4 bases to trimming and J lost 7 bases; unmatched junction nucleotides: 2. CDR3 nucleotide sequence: TGTGCCAGCAGCCAGACAGGGAATGAGCAGTTCTTC. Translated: CASSQTGNEQFF. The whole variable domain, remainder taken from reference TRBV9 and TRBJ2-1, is DSGVTQTPKHLITATGQRVTLRCSPRSGDLSVYWYQQSLDQGLQFLIQYYNGEERAKGNILERFSAQQFPDLHSELNLSSLELGDSALYFCASSQTGNEQFFGPGTRLTVL.

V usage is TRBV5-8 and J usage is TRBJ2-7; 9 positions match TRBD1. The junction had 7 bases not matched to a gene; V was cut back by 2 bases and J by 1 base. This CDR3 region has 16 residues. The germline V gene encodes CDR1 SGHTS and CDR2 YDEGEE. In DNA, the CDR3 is TGTGCCAGCAGCTTTACGATGGGACAGGGATCCTACGAGCAGTACTTC. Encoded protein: CASSFTMGQGSYEQYF.

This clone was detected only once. The CDR3 DNA reads TGTGCCAGCTCCCCGGGACAGGGGGCTCCCTACGAGCAGTACTTC. This translates into CASSPGQGAPYEQYF. The chain carries TRBV18 and TRBJ2-7, with 12 positions matching TRBD1. With V trimmed by 6 bases and J by 2 bases, 5 bases remained unmatched. The CDR3 sequence is 15 residues long. The germline CDR1 and CDR2 sequences are KGHSH and LQKENI.

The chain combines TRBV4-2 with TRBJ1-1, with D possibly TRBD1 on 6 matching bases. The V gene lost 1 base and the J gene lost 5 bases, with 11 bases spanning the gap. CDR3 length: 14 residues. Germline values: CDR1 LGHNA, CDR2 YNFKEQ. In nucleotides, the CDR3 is TGTGCCAGCAGCCAAGTAGGACAGTCGACTGAAGCTTTCTTT. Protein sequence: CASSQVGQSTEAFF.

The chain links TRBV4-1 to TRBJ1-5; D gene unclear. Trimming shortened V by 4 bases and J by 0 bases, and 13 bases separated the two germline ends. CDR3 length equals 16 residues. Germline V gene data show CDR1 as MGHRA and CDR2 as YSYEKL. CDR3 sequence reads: CASSPTVTDSNQPQHF. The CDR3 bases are TGCGCCAGCAGCCCTACTGTCACAGATAGCAATCAGCCCCAGCATTTT.

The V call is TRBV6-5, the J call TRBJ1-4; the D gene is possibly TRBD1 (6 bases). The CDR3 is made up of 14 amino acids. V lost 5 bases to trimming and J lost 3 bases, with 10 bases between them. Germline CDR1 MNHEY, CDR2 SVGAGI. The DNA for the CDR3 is TGTGCCAGCAGTCCACAGGGATCTAATGAAAAACTGTTTTTT. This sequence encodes CASSPQGSNEKLFF.

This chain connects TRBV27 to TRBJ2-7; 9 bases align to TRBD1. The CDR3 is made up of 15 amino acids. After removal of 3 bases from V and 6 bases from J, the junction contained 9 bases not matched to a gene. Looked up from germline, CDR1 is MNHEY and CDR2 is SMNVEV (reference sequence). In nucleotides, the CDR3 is TGTGCCAGCAGTTTCCTGGGGGGACAGGGTGGCGAGCAGTACTTC. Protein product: CASSFLGGQGGEQYF.

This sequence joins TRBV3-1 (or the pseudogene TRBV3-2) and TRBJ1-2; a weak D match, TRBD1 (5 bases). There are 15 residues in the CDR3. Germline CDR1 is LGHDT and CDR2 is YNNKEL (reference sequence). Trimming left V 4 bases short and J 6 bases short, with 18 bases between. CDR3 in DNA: TGTGCCAGCAGCCCCCTCGCGGGGCAGGGACATGGCTACACCTTC. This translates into CASSPLAGQGHGYTF.

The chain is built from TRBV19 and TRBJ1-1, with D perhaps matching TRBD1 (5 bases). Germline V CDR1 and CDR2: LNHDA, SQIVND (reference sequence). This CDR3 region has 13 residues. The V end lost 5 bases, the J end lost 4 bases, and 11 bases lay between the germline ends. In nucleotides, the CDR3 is TGTGCCAGTAGTGACAGCACTCTCACTGAAGCTTTCTTT. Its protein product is CASSDSTLTEAFF.

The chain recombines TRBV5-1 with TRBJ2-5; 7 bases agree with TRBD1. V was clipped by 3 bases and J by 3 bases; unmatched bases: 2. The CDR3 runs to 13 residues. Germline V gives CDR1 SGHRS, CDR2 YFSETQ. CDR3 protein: CASSWGTEETQYF. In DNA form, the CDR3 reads TGCGCCAGCAGCTGGGGGACAGAAGAGACCCAGTACTTC.

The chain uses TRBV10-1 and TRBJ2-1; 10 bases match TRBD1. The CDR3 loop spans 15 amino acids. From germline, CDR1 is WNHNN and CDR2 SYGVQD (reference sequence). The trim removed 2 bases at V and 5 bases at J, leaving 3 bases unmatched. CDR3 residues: CASSEPGTGDNEQFF. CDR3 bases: TGCGCCAGCAGTGAGCCCGGGACAGGGGACAATGAGCAGTTCTTC.

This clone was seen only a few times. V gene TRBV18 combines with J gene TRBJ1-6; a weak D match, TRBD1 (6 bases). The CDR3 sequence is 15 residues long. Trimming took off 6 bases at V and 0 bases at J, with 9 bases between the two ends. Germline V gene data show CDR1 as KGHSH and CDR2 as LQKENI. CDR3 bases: TGTGCCAGCTCGATACAGGGCTCCTATAATTCACCCCTCCACTTT. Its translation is CASSIQGSYNSPLHF.

CDR3 sequence: CASSNREEQFF. The CDR3 coding sequence is TGTGCCAGCAGCAACCGAGAGGAGCAGTTCTTC. This rearrangement joins TRBV5-4 to TRBJ2-1; no definite D call. This CDR3 has 11 amino acids. V was pared by 4 bases and J by 10 bases, with 9 bases between. From germline, CDR1 is SGHNT and CDR2 YYREEE (reference sequence).

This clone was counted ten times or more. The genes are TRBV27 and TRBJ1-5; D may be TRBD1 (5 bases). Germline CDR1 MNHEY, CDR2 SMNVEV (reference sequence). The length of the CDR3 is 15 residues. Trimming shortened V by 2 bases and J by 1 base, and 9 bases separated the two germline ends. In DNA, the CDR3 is TGTGCCAGCAGTTTAGCAGGGTTGAGCAATCAGCCCCAGCATTTT. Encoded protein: CASSLAGLSNQPQHF.

DNA for the CDR3: TGCGCCAGCAGCCCGGGAGCGGGGGGGCTTGAGACCCAGTACTTC. Residues: CASSPGAGGLETQYF. V is TRBV5-1 and J is TRBJ2-5, with 10 bases identical to TRBD2. CDR1 is SGHRS, CDR2 YFSETQ, per germline. Trimming cost V 4 bases and J 5 bases; bases outside gene matches: 8. The CDR3 contains 15 residues. Combining the CDR3 with reference TRBV5-1 and TRBJ2-5 gives the whole variable domain KAGVTQTPRYLIKTRGQQVTLSCSPISGHRSVSWYQQTPGQGLQFLFEYFSETQRNKGNFPGRFSGRQFSNSRSEMNVSTLELGDSALYLCASSPGAGGLETQYFGPGTRLLVL.

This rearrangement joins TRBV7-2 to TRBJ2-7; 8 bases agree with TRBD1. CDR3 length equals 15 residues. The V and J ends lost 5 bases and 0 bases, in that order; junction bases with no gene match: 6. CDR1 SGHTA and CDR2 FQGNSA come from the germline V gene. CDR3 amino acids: CASSIGTGVSYEQYF. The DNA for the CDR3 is TGTGCCAGCAGCATCGGGACAGGCGTCTCCTACGAGCAGTACTTC. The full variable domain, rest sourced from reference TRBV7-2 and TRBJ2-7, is GAGVSQSPSNKVTEKGKDVELRCDPISGHTALYWYRQSLGQGLEFLIYFQGNSAPDKSGLPSDRFSAERTGGSVSTLTIQRTQQEDSAVYLCASSIGTGVSYEQYFGPGTRLTVT.

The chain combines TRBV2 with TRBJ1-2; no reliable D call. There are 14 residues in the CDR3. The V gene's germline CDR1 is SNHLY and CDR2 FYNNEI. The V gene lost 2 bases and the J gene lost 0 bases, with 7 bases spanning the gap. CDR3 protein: CASSERSTNYGYTF. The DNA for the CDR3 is TGTGCCAGCAGTGAAAGGAGTACTAACTATGGCTACACCTTC.

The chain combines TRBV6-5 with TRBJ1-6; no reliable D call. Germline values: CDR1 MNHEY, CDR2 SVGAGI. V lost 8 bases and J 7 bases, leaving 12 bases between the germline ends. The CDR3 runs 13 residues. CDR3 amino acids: CASRGSGNSPLHF. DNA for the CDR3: TGTGCCAGCCGAGGCTCCGGGAATTCACCCCTCCACTTT.

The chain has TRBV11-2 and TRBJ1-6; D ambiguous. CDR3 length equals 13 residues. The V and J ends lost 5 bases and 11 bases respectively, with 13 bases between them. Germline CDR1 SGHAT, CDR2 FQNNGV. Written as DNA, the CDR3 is TGTGCCAGCAGCCCCGATATACTAGCACCCCTCCACTTT. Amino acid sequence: CASSPDILAPLHF. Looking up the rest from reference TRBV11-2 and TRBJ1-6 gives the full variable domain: EAGVAQSPRYKIIEKRQSVAFWCNPISGHATLYWYQQILGQGPKLLIQFQNNGVVDDSQLPKDRFSAERLKGVDSTLKIQPAKLEDSAVYLCASSPDILAPLHFGNGTRLTVT.

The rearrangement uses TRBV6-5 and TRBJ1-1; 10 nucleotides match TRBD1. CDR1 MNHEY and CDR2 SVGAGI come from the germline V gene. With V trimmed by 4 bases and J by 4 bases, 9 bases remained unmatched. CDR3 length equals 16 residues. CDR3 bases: TGTGCCAGCAGTTTTGGGACAGGGGCACAGAGCACTGAAGCTTTCTTT. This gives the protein CASSFGTGAQSTEAFF.

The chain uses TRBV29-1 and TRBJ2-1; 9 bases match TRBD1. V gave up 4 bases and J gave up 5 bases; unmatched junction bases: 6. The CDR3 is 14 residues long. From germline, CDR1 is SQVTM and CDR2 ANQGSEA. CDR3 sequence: CSVVRTGVDNEQFF. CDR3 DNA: TGCAGCGTTGTCCGGACAGGGGTTGACAATGAGCAGTTCTTC.

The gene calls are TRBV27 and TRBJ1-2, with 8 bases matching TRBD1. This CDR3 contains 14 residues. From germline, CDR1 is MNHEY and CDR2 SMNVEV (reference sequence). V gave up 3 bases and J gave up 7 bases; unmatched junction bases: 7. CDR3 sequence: CASSFLDRGGGYTF. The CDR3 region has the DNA TGTGCCAGCAGTTTTCTCGACAGGGGAGGTGGCTACACCTTC.

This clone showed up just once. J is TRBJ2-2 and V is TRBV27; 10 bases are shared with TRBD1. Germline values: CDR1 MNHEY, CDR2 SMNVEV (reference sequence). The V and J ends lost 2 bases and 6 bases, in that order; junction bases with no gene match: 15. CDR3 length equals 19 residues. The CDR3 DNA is TGTGCCAGCAGTTTAGGAGGTCTGCGGGGACAGGGGCCCCCCGGGGAGCTGTTTTTT. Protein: CASSLGGLRGQGPPGELFF.

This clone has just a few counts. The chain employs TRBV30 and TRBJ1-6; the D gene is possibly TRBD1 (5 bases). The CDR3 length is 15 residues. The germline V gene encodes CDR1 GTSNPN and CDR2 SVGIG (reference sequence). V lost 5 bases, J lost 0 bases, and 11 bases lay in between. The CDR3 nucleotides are TGTGCCTGGGGGACTTTCGGCTCCTATAATTCACCCCTCCACTTT. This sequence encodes CAWGTFGSYNSPLHF.